The 23 T cell receptor beta chains below were found in one sample sequenced in a study of blood T cell repertoires in COVID-19. This table comes from immunoSEQ multiplex PCR, and its TCRdb copy is limited to in-frame clones, with some not included. This table has around 97,000 clones, just under 90% appearing once. Sequencing was carried out using peripheral blood. Receptor source: a human donor in a cohort sampled during active COVID-19.

V is TRBV7-9 and J is TRBJ1-2; tentative D call: TRBD1 (5 bases). V shed 7 bases and J shed 0 bases, with 9 bases lying between them. Germline values: CDR1 SEHNR, CDR2 FQNEAQ (reference sequence). This CDR3 is built from 13 residues. The CDR3 region has the DNA TGTGCCAGCACCCGGGGGGCTAACTATGGCTACACCTTC. Translation: CASTRGANYGYTF.

This clone showed up just a few times. The genes are TRBV5-4 and TRBJ2-5; 7 positions agree with TRBD2. CDR3 size: 15 residues. Trimming at V came to 3 bases and at J to 3 bases, leaving 8 bases not matched to a gene. The germline V gene has CDR1 SGHNT and CDR2 YYREEE (reference sequence). The CDR3 protein is CASSSPWGGEETQYF. DNA for the CDR3: TGTGCCAGCAGCTCCCCCTGGGGGGGGGAAGAGACCCAGTACTTC.

The J gene is TRBJ1-2, the V gene TRBV19; no definite D call. Trimming removed 5 bases from V and 2 bases from J, with 9 bases in between. This CDR3 contains 13 residues. Per germline, CDR1 LNHDA and CDR2 SQIVND (reference sequence). In DNA form, the CDR3 reads TGTGCCAGTAGTTCAGAGGGAAACTATGGCTACACCTTC. Translating it yields CASSSEGNYGYTF.

The rearrangement uses TRBV12-3 or TRBV12-4 and TRBJ1-2; D call uncertain. CDR3 length: 12 amino acids. Trimming pared 7 bases from V and 4 bases from J, leaving 10 bases between. CDR3: CASTYVGYGYTF. The CDR3, as DNA: TGTGCCAGCACCTACGTCGGCTATGGCTACACCTTC.

The V call is TRBV19, the J call TRBJ1-1, with D perhaps TRBD1 (6 bases). CDR3 size: 16 residues. CDR1 and CDR2 (germline): LNHDA, SQIVND (reference sequence). Trimming left V 2 bases short and J 3 bases short, with 16 bases between. The CDR3 DNA follows: TGTGCCAGTAGTATATCGTTGGGGCAGGGGTACACTGAAGCTTTCTTT. Protein sequence: CASSISLGQGYTEAFF.

The chain carries TRBV15 and TRBJ2-1, with TRBD2 matching over 12 bases. Unmatched junction bases numbered 1, after V lost 3 bases and J lost 1 base. From germline, CDR1 is LNHNV and CDR2 YYDKDF (reference sequence). CDR3 size: 16 residues. The CDR3 bases are TGTGCCACCAGCAGGACTAGCGGGAGTTCCTACAATGAGCAGTTCTTC. Translating it yields CATSRTSGSSYNEQFF.

CDR3 residues: CASRDPGGYTF. The CDR3 DNA is TGTGCCAGCAGGGATCCGGGAGGCTACACCTTC. The chain employs TRBV6-5 and TRBJ1-2; D is unresolved. Germline CDR1 reads MNHEY; CDR2 reads SVGAGI. CDR3 length equals 11 residues. Trimming took 6 bases from V and 8 from J, leaving 10 bases between them.

The V and J genes are TRBV9 and TRBJ2-5; 7 bases match TRBD1. Germline loops: CDR1 SGDLS, CDR2 YYNGEE. Losses at the gene ends were 0 bases for V and 4 bases for J; bases not matched to a gene: 6. This CDR3 comprises 15 residues. The CDR3 coding sequence is TGTGCCAGCAGCGTAGGTATCAGGGGGAGAGAGACCCAGTACTTC. Protein sequence: CASSVGIRGRETQYF.

This clone has just one count. The chain links TRBV2 to TRBJ1-3, with D hard to call. The germline V gene encodes CDR1 SNHLY and CDR2 FYNNEI. There are 16 residues in the CDR3. Trimming cost V 3 bases and J 2 bases, with 14 bases left between them. The CDR3 nucleotides are TGTGCCAGCAGTGATGCGGCCGGCCTAACTGGAAACACCATATATTTT. Translation: CASSDAAGLTGNTIYF.

The rearrangement uses TRBV3-1 (or the pseudogene TRBV3-2) and TRBJ2-7; 11 nucleotides align to TRBD2. The V and J ends lost 4 bases and 2 bases, in that order; junction bases with no gene match: 4. From germline, CDR1 is LGHDT and CDR2 YNNKEL (reference sequence). The CDR3 runs to 15 residues. CDR3: CASSLSSGGAYEQYF. The CDR3 DNA sequence: TGTGCCAGCAGCCTCAGTAGCGGGGGGGCCTACGAGCAGTACTTC.

The chain employs TRBV6-5 and TRBJ2-2, with 11 bases aligning to TRBD1. With V trimmed by 5 bases and J by 7 bases, 6 bases remained unmatched. The CDR3 consists of 15 residues. Per the germline V gene, CDR1 is MNHEY and CDR2 is SVGAGI. CDR3 amino acids: CASSPRTGGIGELFF. The CDR3 DNA is TGTGCCAGCAGTCCGCGGACAGGGGGCATCGGGGAGCTGTTTTTT.

The genes are TRBV19 and TRBJ1-3, with TRBD1 matching over 12 bases. The V gene's germline CDR1 is LNHDA and CDR2 SQIVND (reference sequence). The CDR3 sequence is 16 residues long. With 2 bases clipped from V and 4 bases from J, the junction kept 3 bases outside the gene matches. The CDR3 sequence is CASSIRDRGPGNTIYF. The CDR3 DNA reads TGTGCCAGTAGTATACGGGACAGGGGGCCAGGAAACACCATATATTTT.

The rearrangement links TRBV11-1 to TRBJ2-2; a possible D gene is TRBD2 (5 bases). The CDR3 length is 14 residues. Germline assignment: CDR1 SGHAT and CDR2 FQDESV (reference sequence). V shed 3 bases and J shed 6 bases, with 11 bases lying between them. CDR3 amino acids: CASSFASGAGELFF. In DNA, the CDR3 is TGTGCCAGCAGCTTTGCGTCCGGGGCCGGGGAGCTGTTTTTT.

The V call is TRBV5-1, the J call TRBJ1-2, with TRBD1 matching over 7 bases. Germline-derived CDR1 and CDR2 are SGHRS and YFSETQ. The CDR3 is 14 residues long. J gave up 3 bases and V 3 bases, and 5 bases lay outside the gene matches. This chain's CDR3 is CASSSLTGDYGYTF. CDR3 nucleotide sequence: TGCGCCAGCAGCTCCCTCACAGGGGACTATGGCTACACCTTC.

The chain links TRBV6-6 to TRBJ1-2; 9 nucleotides agree with TRBD1. Germline V CDR1 and CDR2: MNHNY, SVGAGI (reference sequence). This CDR3 spans 16 amino acids. Trimming removed 2 bases from V and 6 bases from J; junction bases left unmatched: 10. The CDR3 nucleotides are TGTGCCAGCAGTTACCCGGACAGGGGCGATTATGATGGCTACACCTTC. This codes for CASSYPDRGDYDGYTF.

This clone was seen more than once but under ten times. V usage is TRBV18 and J usage is TRBJ1-3; the D is unclear. CDR3 length equals 12 residues. Trimming stripped 3 bases from V and 9 bases from J, with 9 bases between. The germline V gene encodes CDR1 KGHSH and CDR2 LQKENI. The DNA of the CDR3 is TGTGCCAGCTCACCGGAGGGAGGCACCATATATTTT. The encoded protein is CASSPEGGTIYF.

DNA for the CDR3: TGCGCCAGCAGCTGGGGTGGACAGGGATCCTACGAGCAGTACTTC. Translating it yields CASSWGGQGSYEQYF. The chain joins TRBV5-1 to TRBJ2-7; 8 positions match TRBD1. V was pared by 3 bases and J by 1 base, with 6 bases of the junction left unmatched. CDR1 is SGHRS and CDR2 is YFSETQ in the germline V gene. The CDR3 covers 15 residues.

The rearrangement links TRBV5-1 to TRBJ2-1; tentatively, D is TRBD2 (5 bases). This CDR3 is built from 14 residues. Germline lookup yields CDR1 SGHRS and CDR2 YFSETQ. Trimming removed 1 base from V and 7 bases from J, with 12 bases in between. CDR3 bases: TGCGCCAGCAGCTTGACTGACACTAGAAATGAGCAGTTCTTC. Encoded protein: CASSLTDTRNEQFF.

For this clone: The same CDR3 can be traced to other DNA sequences in this sample. V usage is TRBV3-1 (or the pseudogene TRBV3-2) and J usage is TRBJ2-1; TRBD2 matches at 13 bases. Per the germline V gene, CDR1 is LGHDT and CDR2 is YNNKEL (reference sequence). The CDR3 sequence is 15 residues long. After removal of 4 bases from V and 4 bases from J, the junction contained 1 base not matched to a gene. The CDR3 is CASSPTSGGYNEQFF. The CDR3 coding sequence is TGTGCCAGCAGCCCGACTAGCGGGGGGTACAATGAGCAGTTCTTC.

The chain combines TRBV9 with TRBJ1-5; TRBD1 aligns across 10 bases. This CDR3 is built from 15 residues. With V trimmed by 0 bases and J by 7 bases, 4 bases remained unmatched. Germline-derived CDR1 and CDR2 are SGDLS and YYNGEE. CDR3 in amino acids: CASSVDGTGDQPQHF. CDR3 coding DNA: TGTGCCAGCAGCGTAGACGGGACAGGGGACCAGCCCCAGCATTTT.

The gene calls are TRBV7-9 and TRBJ1-4; D unclear. The CDR3 covers 12 residues. The V end lost 5 bases, the J end lost 7 bases, and 8 bases lay between the germline ends. The germline gives CDR1 SEHNR, CDR2 FQNEAQ (reference sequence). In DNA, the CDR3 is TGTGCCAGCAGCGCCTCCAGTGAAAAACTGTTTTTT. Protein product: CASSASSEKLFF. Supplemented by reference TRBV7-9 and TRBJ1-4, the full variable domain reads DTGVSQNPRHKITKRGQNVTFRCDPISEHNRLYWYRQTLGQGPEFLTYFQNEAQLEKSRLLSDRFSAERPKGSFSTLEIQRTEQGDSAMYLCASSASSEKLFFGSGTQLSVL.

This clone was seen a single time. The rearrangement links TRBV5-1 to TRBJ2-2; TRBD2 aligns across 8 bases. CDR3 length: 15 amino acids. The germline CDR1 and CDR2 sequences are SGHRS and YFSETQ. J gave up 4 bases and V 3 bases, and 5 bases lay outside the gene matches. In DNA form, the CDR3 reads TGCGCCAGCAGCTCAAGCGGGAGAGGCACCGGGGAGCTGTTTTTT. Translated: CASSSSGRGTGELFF.

V usage is TRBV7-6 and J usage is TRBJ2-7; perhaps TRBD1 as D (6 bases). The germline V gene encodes CDR1 SGHVS and CDR2 FNYEAQ. This CDR3 is built from 16 residues. Deletions cut 0 bases from V and 3 bases from J, with 15 bases between. The CDR3 here is CASSLAQAGANYEQYF. CDR3 DNA: TGTGCCAGCAGCTTAGCGCAGGCAGGGGCGAACTACGAGCAGTACTTC.